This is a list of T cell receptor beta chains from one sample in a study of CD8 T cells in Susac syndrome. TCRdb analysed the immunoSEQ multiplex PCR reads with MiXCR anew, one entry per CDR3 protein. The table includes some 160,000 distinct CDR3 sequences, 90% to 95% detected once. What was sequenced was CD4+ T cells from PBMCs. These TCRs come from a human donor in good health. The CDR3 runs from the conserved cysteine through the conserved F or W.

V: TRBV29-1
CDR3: CSVEEGGKQPQHF

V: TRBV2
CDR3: CASSEVNSNQPQHF

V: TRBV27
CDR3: CASSTGQGDGQPQHF

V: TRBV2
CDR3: CASSEARTGPDTQYF

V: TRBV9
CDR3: CASSVSDQETQYF

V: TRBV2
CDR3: CASSPNFAQPQHF

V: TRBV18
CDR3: CASSPPTGEGGGNQPQHF

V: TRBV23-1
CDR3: CASAEGLVLETQYF

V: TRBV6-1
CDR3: CASSGTGWVDEQFF

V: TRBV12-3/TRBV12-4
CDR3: CASSPQAAAHVYGYTF